The rows below give T cell receptor beta chains drawn from one sample of a study of blood T cell repertoires in COVID-19. Sequenced by immunoSEQ multiplex PCR; TCRdb stores in-frame clones only, minus some. The sample has under 300,000 clones, under 90% seen once. Sequencing was carried out using peripheral blood. The receptors were gathered from a woman in her fifties or sixties with active or convalescent COVID-19. Each CDR3 is given with its conserved first and last residue. A D gene is named only where the DNA matches it firmly. Rows may omit the clone size; those that give it use once, few, many or a size class.

clone_size	v_call	j_call	d_call	cdr3_aa	cdr3_nt
-	TRBV19	TRBJ1-1	TRBD1	CASSIAGQGRGEAFF	TGTGCCAGTAGTATTGCGGGACAGGGTCGAGGTGAAGCTTTCTTT
-	TRBV4-3	TRBJ1-5	-	CASSQELGGGQPQHF	TGCGCCAGCAGCCAAGAGTTAGGGGGGGGCCAGCCCCAGCATTTT
-	TRBV28	TRBJ1-3	-	CASRLTAGWIRGLSGNTIYF	TGTGCCAGCAGACTTACCGCCGGGTGGATTAGGGGTCTCTCTGGAAACACCATATATTTT
-	TRBV19	TRBJ1-3	TRBD1	CASSLRTGGFAGNTIYF	TGTGCCAGTAGTCTCCGGACAGGGGGCTTTGCTGGAAACACCATATATTTT
-	TRBV19	TRBJ1-2	-	CASSPGDTPRASYTF	TGTGCCAGTAGTCCCGGGGACACCCCGCGCGCAAGCTACACCTTC
-	TRBV5-4	TRBJ1-1	TRBD1	CASSLDQGARAFF	TGTGCCAGCAGCTTGGATCAGGGGGCGCGGGCTTTCTTT
-	TRBV7-2	TRBJ1-5	TRBD1	CASSSKTGQGIRNQPQHF	TGTGCCAGCAGCTCAAAGACGGGACAGGGGATTAGGAATCAGCCCCAGCATTTT
-	TRBV25-1	TRBJ1-1	-	CASSEPGVTEAFF	TGTGCCAGCAGTGAACCGGGGGTCACTGAAGCTTTCTTT
-	TRBV3-1/TRBV3-2	TRBJ2-3	-	CASSQGLVADTQYF	TGTGCCAGCAGCCAAGGACTAGTAGCCGATACGCAGTATTTT
-	TRBV9	TRBJ2-3	-	CASSVDRGVTDTQYF	TGTGCCAGCAGCGTCGATCGTGGAGTAACAGATACGCAGTATTTT
-	TRBV5-1	TRBJ2-5	TRBD1	CASWGQGRTQYF	TGCGCCAGCTGGGGACAGGGCCGAACCCAGTACTTC
-	TRBV19	TRBJ1-6	-	CASSLGRGSHSPLHF	TGTGCCAGTAGTCTCGGAAGGGGAAGCCATTCACCCCTCCACTTT
-	TRBV19	TRBJ1-2	-	CASSPGANYGYTF	TGTGCCAGTAGTCCGGGAGCTAACTATGGCTACACCTTC
-	TRBV25-1	TRBJ1-6	-	CASSESPGGTRANSPLHF	TGTGCCAGCAGTGAGTCCCCCGGAGGGACTCGGGCTAATTCACCCCTCCACTTT
few	TRBV5-1	TRBJ1-1	-	CASSLRGFGTEAFF	TGCGCCAGCAGCTTGAGGGGGTTTGGTACTGAAGCTTTCTTT
-	TRBV7-3	TRBJ2-7	TRBD2	CASSPSGGSGYEQYF	TGTGCCAGCAGCCCTAGCGGGGGGTCAGGCTACGAGCAGTACTTC
-	TRBV5-1	TRBJ2-2	TRBD2	CASSLGDYQYGELFF	TGCGCCAGCAGCCTGGGGGACTACCAATACGGGGAGCTGTTTTTT
-	TRBV30	TRBJ2-7	-	CAWSVAGPTEQYF	TGTGCCTGGAGTGTGGCGGGCCCCACCGAGCAGTACTTC
-	TRBV11-2	TRBJ2-6	-	CASRAPGEGANVLTF	TGTGCCAGCAGAGCGCCCGGGGAAGGGGCCAACGTCCTGACTTTC
once	TRBV2	TRBJ1-5	-	CASSDGGPQHF	TGTGCCAGCAGTGACGGAGGTCCCCAGCATTTT
-	TRBV7-3	TRBJ2-3	TRBD2	CASSLTSTRTDTQYF	TGTGCCAGCAGCCTGACTAGCACCCGCACAGATACGCAGTATTTT
-	TRBV5-4	TRBJ2-3	-	CASSLGRGLQPPDTQYF	TGTGCCAGCAGCTTGGGGCGGGGACTCCAGCCTCCAGATACGCAGTATTTT
-	TRBV6-5	TRBJ1-1	-	CASSPVQGQNTEAFF	TGTGCCAGCAGTCCCGTTCAGGGACAGAACACTGAAGCTTTCTTT
-	TRBV9	TRBJ2-5	TRBD2	CASSVGPDVAGETQYF	TGTGCCAGCAGCGTAGGACCGGACGTAGCGGGAGAGACCCAGTACTTC
-	TRBV11-2	TRBJ2-7	-	CASSPQAGKQYF	TGTGCCAGCAGCCCCCAGGCGGGCAAGCAGTACTTC
-	TRBV6-5	TRBJ2-3	-	CASSYSTGVRTQYF	TGTGCCAGCAGTTACTCAACCGGGGTTAGGACGCAGTATTTT
-	TRBV19	TRBJ1-2	-	CASTWGGTAKDYGYTF	TGTGCCAGTACTTGGGGGGGGACGGCGAAGGACTATGGCTACACCTTC
-	TRBV4-3	TRBJ1-1	-	CASSQEGRGTEAFF	TGCGCCAGCAGCCAAGAGGGTCGAGGGACTGAAGCTTTCTTT
-	TRBV18	TRBJ2-7	TRBD1	CASSPGRQGHAEQYF	TGTGCCAGCTCACCGGGCCGACAGGGTCATGCCGAGCAGTACTTC
-	TRBV5-6	TRBJ1-2	TRBD1	CASSPDRAYNYGYTF	TGTGCCAGCAGCCCAGACAGGGCTTACAACTATGGCTACACCTTC
-	TRBV6-2/TRBV6-3	TRBJ2-5	-	CASSYGPQGGKTQYF	TGTGCCAGCAGTTACGGTCCTCAGGGAGGAAAGACCCAGTACTTC
once	TRBV6-2/TRBV6-3	TRBJ2-7	TRBD2	CASSYSRRGGIYEQYF	TGTGCCAGCAGTTACTCGCGCCGGGGGGGCATCTACGAGCAGTACTTC
once	TRBV6-5	TRBJ2-5	TRBD2	CASSRTSGYQETQYF	TGTGCCAGCAGCCGGACTAGCGGCTATCAAGAGACCCAGTACTTC
-	TRBV6-2/TRBV6-3	TRBJ2-7	TRBD1	CASSYGDRGPDEQYF	TGTGCCAGCAGTTACGGGGACAGGGGGCCGGACGAGCAGTACTTC
-	TRBV19	TRBJ1-4	-	CASSTEGGRTNEKLFF	TGTGCCAGTAGTACCGAAGGAGGGAGAACTAATGAAAAACTGTTTTTT
once	TRBV4-1	TRBJ1-3	TRBD1	CASSGGILGTGSGNTIYF	TGCGCCAGCAGTGGGGGGATCCTCGGGACAGGCTCTGGAAACACCATATATTTT
-	TRBV13	TRBJ1-3	TRBD1	CASSLAMGQTSGNTIYF	TGTGCCAGCAGCTTAGCGATGGGACAGACCTCTGGAAACACCATATATTTT